The table lists the clone carrying this T cell receptor beta chain with a count of one. Its antigen remains unknown. The data originate from a study of T cell responses to AZD1222 COVID-19 vaccine. Study results and caveats: In a largely white British group with more females than males, clonal diversity was possibly underestimated.

Germline V gene sequence: CDR1 SGDLS, CDR2 YYNGEE. This CDR3 has 14 amino acids. Trimming pared 0 bases from V and 5 bases from J, leaving 11 bases between. Produced via immunoSEQ multiplex PCR; TCRdb's table is partial and in-frame only. This table has about 140,000 clones, 93% appearing once. The receptor was isolated from an adult who had recovered from COVID-19. The chain joins TRBV9 to TRBJ2-5; TRBD2 might be the D (5 bases). The input for sequencing was peripheral blood, taken after recovery from COVID-19. The CDR3 here is CASSVDSGTETQYF. DNA of the CDR3: TGTGCCAGCAGCGTAGACTCGGGAACGGAGACCCAGTACTTC. The full variable domain, rest sourced from reference TRBV9 and TRBJ2-5, is DSGVTQTPKHLITATGQRVTLRCSPRSGDLSVYWYQQSLDQGLQFLIQYYNGEERAKGNILERFSAQQFPDLHSELNLSSLELGDSALYFCASSVDSGTETQYFGPGTRLLVL.